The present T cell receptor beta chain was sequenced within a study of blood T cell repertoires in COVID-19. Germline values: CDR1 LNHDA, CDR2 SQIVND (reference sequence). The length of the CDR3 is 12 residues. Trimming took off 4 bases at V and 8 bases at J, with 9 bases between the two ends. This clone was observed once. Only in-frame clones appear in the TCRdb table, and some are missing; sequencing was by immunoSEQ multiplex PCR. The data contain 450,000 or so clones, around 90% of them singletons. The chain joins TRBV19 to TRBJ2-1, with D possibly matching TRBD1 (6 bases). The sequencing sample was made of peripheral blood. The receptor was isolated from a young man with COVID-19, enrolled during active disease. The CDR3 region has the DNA TGTGCCAGTAGTAGGGGGCAGGATGAGCAGTTCTTC. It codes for CASSRGQDEQFF.